This T cell receptor (beta chain) was found in a study of PD-L1 blockade in urothelial cancer. About the research overall: About 90% of the 29 patients were men whose urothelial cancer was bladder-origin. Enrolled patients had been treated previously with 0 to 3 chemotherapy regimens. Samples of blood were analyzed 3 weeks (second dose) and 6 weeks after treatment start.

V gave up 6 bases and J gave up 1 base; unmatched junction bases: 4. The germline gives CDR1 ENHRY, CDR2 SYGVKD. The CDR3 extends over 14 amino acids. Profiled with immunoSEQ multiplex PCR; TCRdb holds only in-frame clones, not every one. In the table there are roughly 63,000 clones, roughly 81% of which are singletons. Time point: pretreatment peripheral blood. The patients had locally advanced or metastatic urothelial carcinoma. The rearrangement links TRBV10-3 to TRBJ1-1; TRBD1 agrees at 8 bases. The sample here was PBMCs, taken around atezolizumab (anti-PD-L1) treatment. The sequence was obtained from a man in his 70s with urothelial cancer. CDR3 sequence: CAIREGQENTEAFF. For the CDR3, the DNA is TGTGCCATCAGGGAGGGACAGGAGAACACTGAAGCTTTCTTT.